The 28 T cell receptor beta chains below all came from one sample that was sequenced in a study of control samples from healthy donors and cancer patients. Only in-frame clones appear in the TCRdb table, and some are missing; sequencing was by immunoSEQ multiplex PCR. Of 150,000 to 200,000 clones listed, around 90% are singletons. Sequencing was done on a sample of blood. The receptors originated from a woman aged 50 to 65 in good health.

The chain carries TRBV10-3 and TRBJ2-7, with 8 positions matching TRBD2. Looked up from germline, CDR1 is ENHRY and CDR2 is SYGVKD. The CDR3 extends over 14 amino acids. The junction had 10 bases not matched to a gene; V was cut back by 8 bases and J by 4 bases. The CDR3 protein is CAISLPGLGYEQYF. DNA for the CDR3: TGTGCCATCTCCCTTCCGGGACTAGGATACGAGCAGTACTTC.

The chain has TRBV19 and TRBJ1-5; weak D call: TRBD1 (6 bases). Germline V CDR1 and CDR2: LNHDA, SQIVND (reference sequence). CDR3 size: 14 residues. The V gene lost 7 bases and the J gene lost 5 bases, with 15 bases spanning the gap. CDR3 DNA: TGTGCCAGTAAGGGCAGGGGCATCCATCAGCCCCAGCATTTT. Its protein is CASKGRGIHQPQHF.

CDR3 nucleotides: TGTGCCAGCAGCCAAGGCGGACTAGCGGGGGGCCCAGAGACCCAGTACTTC. This sequence encodes CASSQGGLAGGPETQYF. J is TRBJ2-5 and V is TRBV3-1 (or the pseudogene TRBV3-2); 14 bases are a match to TRBD2. Unmatched junction bases numbered 5, after V lost 1 base and J lost 4 bases. Germline V gene lookup returns CDR1 LGHDT and CDR2 YNNKEL (reference sequence). There are 17 residues in the CDR3.

The J gene is TRBJ1-2, the V gene TRBV4-1; D is ambiguous. Trimming took off 2 bases at V and 1 base at J, with 8 bases between the two ends. From germline, CDR1 is MGHRA and CDR2 YSYEKL. This CDR3 spans 14 amino acids. The CDR3 bases are TGCGCCAGCAGCCAATTTATGAGTAACTATGGCTACACCTTC. Its translation is CASSQFMSNYGYTF.

This clone was found once. This chain connects TRBV21-1 to TRBJ2-2; the table's D call, TRBD1, has no DNA check behind it. TRBV21-1 represents a pseudogene. CDR3 length: 23 residues. For the CDR3, the DNA is TGTGCCAGCAGCAAATGGGTGGTACAGGGGGCTCATGAAAAACCAGCGAACACCGGGGAGCTGTTTTTT. Protein sequence: CASSKWVVQGAHEKPANTGELFF.

The chain employs TRBV7-2 and TRBJ2-7; 11 bases fit TRBD1. Germline loops: CDR1 SGHTA, CDR2 FQGNSA. After removal of 3 bases from V and 4 bases from J, the junction contained 5 bases not matched to a gene. The CDR3 is made up of 15 amino acids. In DNA form, the CDR3 reads TGTGCCAGCAGCTTTACCGGGACAGGGGGGTACGAGCAGTACTTC. Translating it yields CASSFTGTGGYEQYF.

V and J are TRBV28 and TRBJ2-1; 11 positions match TRBD2. The CDR3 extends over 20 amino acids. The V gene end was trimmed by 5 bases and the J gene end by 3 bases; junction bases not matched to a gene: 18. Looked up from germline, CDR1 is MDHEN and CDR2 is SYDVKM. The CDR3 here is CASSPMGTSGPEWVYNEQFF. The CDR3 DNA follows: TGTGCCAGCAGTCCAATGGGGACTAGCGGACCTGAGTGGGTCTACAATGAGCAGTTCTTC.

The rearrangement uses TRBV19 and TRBJ2-4; D is uncertain. Germline V gene data show CDR1 as LNHDA and CDR2 as SQIVND (reference sequence). The germline V and J ends were trimmed by 8 bases and 1 base, with 9 bases remaining between them. The CDR3 has 13 residues. The CDR3 is CASFDGAKNIQYF. The CDR3 bases are TGTGCCAGTTTTGACGGGGCCAAAAACATTCAGTACTTC. The full variable domain, completed using reference TRBV19 and TRBJ2-4, is DGGITQSPKYLFRKEGQNVTLSCEQNLNHDAMYWYRQDPGQGLRLIYYSQIVNDFQKGDIAEGYSVSREKKESFPLTVTSAQKNPTAFYLCASFDGAKNIQYFGAGTRLSVL.

The chain carries TRBV7-2 and TRBJ1-1; possible D gene TRBD1, 5 bases. This CDR3 contains 15 residues. CDR1 is SGHTA, CDR2 FQGNSA, per germline. Deletions cut 2 bases from V and 3 bases from J, with 13 bases between. The CDR3 coding sequence is TGTGCCAGCAGCTTAAAAAGGGTGGGGGACACTGAAGCTTTCTTT. Its translation is CASSLKRVGDTEAFF.

The V gene is TRBV10-3, the J gene TRBJ2-1; 16 nucleotides match TRBD2. This CDR3 has 17 residues. V gave up 5 bases and J gave up 7 bases; unmatched junction bases: 8. CDR1 is ENHRY, CDR2 SYGVKD, per germline. CDR3 coding DNA: TGTGCCATCAGTACCGGGACTAGCGGGAGGGCATCAAATGAGCAGTTCTTC. This codes for CAISTGTSGRASNEQFF.

The chain carries TRBV14 and TRBJ1-6; 7 positions agree with TRBD1. Germline CDR1 reads SGHDN; CDR2 reads FVKESK. J was trimmed by 10 bases and V by 4 bases; bases with no gene match: 7. The CDR3 sequence is 14 residues long. Here the CDR3 reads CASSRIGGDSPLHF. CDR3 bases: TGTGCCAGCAGCCGGATAGGGGGCGACTCACCCCTCCACTTT.

The CDR3 DNA is TGTGCCAGCAGCCCGAATCTGGGACCTCAGCCCCAGCATTTT. It encodes CASSPNLGPQPQHF. The rearrangement joins TRBV7-2 to TRBJ1-5; a possible D gene is TRBD1 (5 bases). Germline CDR1 and CDR2: SGHTA and FQGNSA. The CDR3 sequence is 14 residues long. The germline V and J ends were trimmed by 5 bases and 6 bases, with 14 bases remaining between them. Using reference TRBV7-2 and TRBJ1-5 for the parts outside the CDR3, the full variable domain is GAGVSQSPSNKVTEKGKDVELRCDPISGHTALYWYRQSLGQGLEFLIYFQGNSAPDKSGLPSDRFSAERTGGSVSTLTIQRTQQEDSAVYLCASSPNLGPQPQHFGDGTRLSIL.

A word on this clone: One junction end does not reproduce the germline sequence, and a read error may be involved. The identical CDR3 is also encoded by other nucleotide sequences in the sample. The chain recombines TRBV9 with TRBJ2-6; the D gene is possibly TRBD1 (6 bases). The CDR3 is made up of 12 amino acids. Per the germline V gene, CDR1 is SGDLS and CDR2 is YYNGEE. CDR3 loop: CATQGGANVLTF. CDR3 in DNA: TGCGCCACGCAGGGGGGGGCCAACGTCCTGACTTTC.

The table lists this clone with a count of one. This chain joins TRBV15 and TRBJ2-3, with D possibly matching TRBD1 (6 bases). Germline V CDR1 and CDR2: LNHNV, YYDKDF (reference sequence). The V gene lost 0 bases and the J gene lost 1 base, with 17 bases spanning the gap. The CDR3 length is 18 residues. For the CDR3, the DNA is TGTGCCACCAGCAGAGAATTTGGGGGCCCCCCGGGCACAGATACGCAGTATTTT. It specifies CATSREFGGPPGTDTQYF. The variable domain in full, completed from reference TRBV15 and TRBJ2-3, reads DAMVIQNPRYQVTQFGKPVTLSCSQTLNHNVMYWYQQKSSQAPKLLFHYYDKDFNNEADTPDNFQSRRPNTSFCFLDIRSPGLGDTAMYLCATSREFGGPPGTDTQYFGPGTRLTVL.

The rearrangement joins TRBV18 to TRBJ2-2; TRBD1 is a possible D gene (6 bases). With 2 bases removed from V and 4 bases from J, the gap between germline ends came to 8 bases. The germline CDR1 and CDR2 sequences are KGHSH and LQKENI. This CDR3 region has 14 residues. The CDR3 is CASSPLGATGELFF. As DNA, the CDR3 is TGTGCCAGCTCACCATTGGGGGCCACCGGGGAGCTGTTTTTT.

This clone occurred once. The chain combines TRBV5-1 with TRBJ2-7; a weak D match, TRBD2 (5 bases). The germline gives CDR1 SGHRS, CDR2 YFSETQ. Trimming cost V 3 bases and J 6 bases, with 19 bases left between them. The CDR3 is made up of 15 amino acids. CDR3 nucleotides: TGCGCCAGCAGCTCGTCCCTCACGGTTCGGGGCGAGCAGTACTTC. Amino acids: CASSSSLTVRGEQYF.

The gene calls are TRBV10-3 and TRBJ1-5; D is undetermined. V lost 5 bases, J lost 5 bases, and 7 bases lay in between. Per germline, CDR1 ENHRY and CDR2 SYGVKD. The CDR3 is 12 amino acids. The CDR3 region has the DNA TGTGCCATCAGTCGGACGGATCAGCCCCAGCATTTT. Its protein product is CAISRTDQPQHF.

This rearrangement joins TRBV9 to TRBJ1-6; D gene uncertain. The V gene lost 3 bases and the J gene lost 7 bases, with 5 bases spanning the gap. Germline values: CDR1 SGDLS, CDR2 YYNGEE. The CDR3 runs to 12 residues. The CDR3 region has the DNA TGTGCCAGCAGCGCGGAAAATTCACCCCTCCACTTT. Amino acid sequence: CASSAENSPLHF.

This clone appeared a single time. The J gene is TRBJ2-6, the V gene TRBV7-6, with D possibly TRBD1 on 6 matching bases. Looked up from germline, CDR1 is SGHVS and CDR2 is FNYEAQ. The CDR3 totals 17 residues. V was trimmed by 3 bases and J by 2 bases, leaving 14 bases between them. CDR3 residues: CASSFMQGQAGANVLTF. CDR3 DNA: TGTGCCAGCAGCTTTATGCAGGGGCAGGCTGGGGCCAACGTCCTGACTTTC.

This rearrangement joins TRBV28 to TRBJ2-2; possible D gene TRBD2, 5 bases. From germline, CDR1 is MDHEN and CDR2 SYDVKM. CDR3 length: 12 residues. Trimming cost V 8 bases and J 8 bases, with 12 bases left between them. CDR3 coding DNA: TGTGCCAGCTGGAGGCTGGGTGGGGAGCTGTTTTTT. It codes for CASWRLGGELFF. Together with reference TRBV28 and TRBJ2-2, the CDR3 gives the full variable domain: DVKVTQSSRYLVKRTGEKVFLECVQDMDHENMFWYRQDPGLGLRLIYFSYDVKMKEKGDIPEGYSVSREKKERFSLILESASTNQTSMYLCASWRLGGELFFGEGSRLTVL.

The chain links TRBV29-1 to TRBJ1-2; D might be TRBD1 (6 bases). The V and J ends lost 8 bases and 6 bases respectively, with 16 bases between them. Looked up from germline, CDR1 is SQVTM and CDR2 is ANQGSEA. The CDR3 extends over 12 amino acids. CDR3 in amino acids: CSSTSPGDGYTF. In DNA form, the CDR3 reads TGCAGCTCCACCTCTCCAGGGGATGGCTACACCTTC.

The V gene is TRBV7-6, the J gene TRBJ2-7; D gene unclear. The CDR3 is 17 amino acids. The germline V gene has CDR1 SGHVS and CDR2 FNYEAQ. The V end lost 5 bases, the J end lost 3 bases, and 23 bases lay between the germline ends. In nucleotides, the CDR3 is TGTGCCAGCAGCCCCCACCCCTCGGGCTTTAATATCTACGAGCAGTACTTC. This encodes CASSPHPSGFNIYEQYF.

This clone was detected only once. The genes are TRBV5-4 and TRBJ2-7; D may be TRBD2 (6 bases). Per the germline V gene, CDR1 is SGHNT and CDR2 is YYREEE (reference sequence). The ends were cut back, 4 bases at V and 0 bases at J, with 14 bases in the middle. The CDR3 has 15 residues. The CDR3 bases are TGTGCCAGCAGCCCGACTAGATTAAGCTCCTACGAGCAGTACTTC. It yields the protein CASSPTRLSSYEQYF.

This chain links TRBV25-1 with TRBJ1-4, with a possible D match to TRBD1 (6 bases). The CDR3 is 14 amino acids. V gave up 2 bases and J gave up 8 bases, with 12 bases separating them. In germline, CDR1 is MGHDK, CDR2 SYGVNS. This CDR3 is CASSERGVWEKLFF. The CDR3 DNA follows: TGTGCCAGCAGTGAAAGGGGGGTTTGGGAAAAACTGTTTTTT.

The chain combines TRBV28 with TRBJ2-7; D gene ambiguous. From germline, CDR1 is MDHEN and CDR2 SYDVKM. The length of the CDR3 is 12 residues. Between the trimmed V and J ends, which lost 8 bases and 5 bases, there was a span of 13 bases. The CDR3: CASGLRAHEQYF. The DNA of the CDR3 is TGTGCCAGCGGCTTAAGGGCCCACGAGCAGTACTTC.

V is TRBV7-8 and J is TRBJ2-7; D not resolved. This CDR3 has 11 residues. Germline-derived CDR1 and CDR2 are SGHVS and FQNEAQ. Trimming left V 2 bases short and J 1 base short, with 0 bases between. The CDR3 nucleotides read TGTGCCAGCAGCTTATCCTACGAGCAGTACTTC. This encodes CASSLSYEQYF.

This clone appeared a single time. The chain has TRBV28 and TRBJ2-1, with 7 bases lining up with TRBD1. Germline loops: CDR1 MDHEN, CDR2 SYDVKM. The V and J ends lost 6 bases and 2 bases, in that order; junction bases with no gene match: 4. The length of the CDR3 is 14 residues. The CDR3 sequence: CASSSGQTYNEQFF. As DNA, the CDR3 is TGTGCCAGCAGCTCGGGACAGACCTACAATGAGCAGTTCTTC. The variable domain in full, with the rest retrieved from reference TRBV28 and TRBJ2-1, is DVKVTQSSRYLVKRTGEKVFLECVQDMDHENMFWYRQDPGLGLRLIYFSYDVKMKEKGDIPEGYSVSREKKERFSLILESASTNQTSMYLCASSSGQTYNEQFFGPGTRLTVL.

The chain couples TRBV3-1 (or the pseudogene TRBV3-2) to TRBJ2-2, with D perhaps matching TRBD1 (6 bases). The CDR3 spans 17 residues. The V gene lost 0 bases and the J gene lost 2 bases, with 13 bases spanning the gap. CDR1 is LGHDT, CDR2 YNNKEL, per germline (reference sequence). CDR3 loop: CASSQDYGGPNTGELFF. In DNA form, the CDR3 reads TGTGCCAGCAGCCAAGATTATGGGGGCCCTAACACCGGGGAGCTGTTTTTT.